These T cell receptor beta chains were read from a single sample in a study of blood T cells in healthy people across ages. TCRdb used MiXCR to reprocess the 5' RACE reads, holding one entry per CDR3 protein. Of 780,000 or so distinct CDR3 sequences in the sample, roughly 56% are singletons; the top ten hold around a quarter. Sequencing input: blood. The source is a man aged 35-49 years in good health. Each CDR3 is given with its conserved first and last residue.

v_call,cdr3_length,j_call,cdr3_aa
TRBV29-1,15,TRBJ2-7,CSVATSGGTYYEQYF
TRBV4-3,17,TRBJ2-7,CASSQGSVLVGSHEQYF
TRBV6-4,16,TRBJ2-1,CASSDRLLDSYNEQFF
TRBV27,15,-,CASSLDGRASETQYF
TRBV7-8,14,-,CASSAGRSQDEQYF
TRBV20-1,12,TRBJ2-5,CSASGGKETQYF
TRBV14,13,TRBJ1-2,CASSPGRTRGYTF
TRBV20-1,13,TRBJ2-1,CSALAAPLGEQFF
TRBV9,13,TRBJ2-5,CASSVVGQETQYF
TRBV18,15,TRBJ2-5,CASSPRAGSQETQYF
TRBV9,15,TRBJ1-1,CASSVHPGGDTEAFF
TRBV6-2/TRBV6-3,18,TRBJ2-3,CASSYDRGRAWDTDTQYF
TRBV6-6,15,TRBJ2-3,CASSYPGGGTDTQYF
TRBV4-3,20,TRBJ2-1,CASSHWGGQGFSSSYNEQFF
TRBV20-1,15,TRBJ1-5,CSAKGPFLGNQPQHF
TRBV12-3/TRBV12-4,15,TRBJ1-5,CASSLQQGSNQPQHF
TRBV27,16,TRBJ1-2,CASNLLPGGSNYGYTF
TRBV5-4,11,TRBJ1-2,CASSSGSGYTF
TRBV7-2,20,TRBJ2-7,CASSLAGGRGLLLSTYEQYF
TRBV4-3,15,TRBJ2-5,CASSQEGLAWETQYF
TRBV28,15,TRBJ2-1,CASSTTSGRAHEQFF
TRBV27,17,TRBJ1-1,CASSLSRNRQGSTEAFF
TRBV12-3/TRBV12-4,13,TRBJ2-7,CASRPSQSYEQYF
TRBV21-1,15,TRBJ2-7,CASSRSGRASYEQYF
TRBV12-3/TRBV12-4,11,TRBJ2-7,CASSTGTGGYF
TRBV5-1,15,TRBJ2-1,CASSSSGRTVDEQFF
TRBV20-1,15,TRBJ1-2,CSARVASSPLYGYTF
TRBV20-1,15,TRBJ2-1,CSASPPGMTYNEQFF
TRBV4-3,16,TRBJ2-7,CASSQAVSGRAYEQYF
TRBV6-5,14,TRBJ1-2,CASSYSSRDYGYTF
TRBV12-3/TRBV12-4,12,TRBJ2-3,CANRLSSDTQYF
TRBV28,15,TRBJ2-7,CASSLAGPGSYEQYF
TRBV24-1,19,TRBJ1-2,CATSDMTGGATHPYYGYTF
TRBV29-1,13,TRBJ1-3,CSAVRGSGNTIYF
TRBV7-8,14,TRBJ2-7,CASSPLPRSYEQYF
TRBV9,14,TRBJ2-7,CASSESGGTYEQYF
TRBV28,14,TRBJ1-2,CASAVQGGAEGYTF
TRBV20-1,20,TRBJ2-7,CSASPLPGLAGAPSVYEQYF
TRBV27,13,TRBJ2-7,CASSYGTRNEQYF
TRBV6-2/TRBV6-3,15,TRBJ1-4,CASSYRPGDAEKLFF
TRBV6-1,14,TRBJ1-1,CASSEMEEYTEAFF
TRBV25-1,16,TRBJ2-2,CASSEYLGGTTGELFF
TRBV29-1,13,TRBJ2-7,CSVVRQGSYEQYF
TRBV3-1,15,-,CASSQGGLGGDEQYF
TRBV6-6,11,TRBJ2-1,CASSLYRATFF